The 7 T cell receptor beta chains in this list originate from one sample, sequenced in a study of human T cells and chemical hapten exposure (dated by TCRdb to the early 2020s). The time point tag for this specimen amounts to: patch test 3, about 24 weeks after DPC sensitization. This specimen's treatment or condition label, interpreted: therapeutic diphenylcyclopropenone sensitization with weekly scalp DPC. The library was made by RACE. TCRdb lists the instrument as NextSeq 500. TCRdb ran its own pipeline on the public reads, namely fastp trimming at Q25 and MiXCR clone calling, and kept in-frame beta chains. Entries are consolidated by CDR3 protein sequence, retaining the most common genes and DNA. Counted in this sample were about 120,000 distinct CDR3 sequences; around 10% of them appeared once. Over 2% of the sample is taken by the ten largest. The source was whole blood, collected in connection with sensitization to the hapten diphenylcyclopropenone (DPC). Receptors originate from a woman aged 45-65 years with alopecia areata. Some clones in this sample may be carry-over from other donors' samples.

This clonotype occurred a few times. This chain links TRBV6-2 or TRBV6-3 with TRBJ2-5; maybe TRBD1 (6 bases). CDR1 is MNHEY and CDR2 is SVGEGT in the germline V gene. The CDR3 extends over 11 amino acids. Deletions cut 9 bases from V and 5 bases from J, with 10 bases between. CDR3 DNA: TGTGCCAGTCAGGGGCTGGAGACCCAGTACTTC. The encoded protein is CASQGLETQYF.

This chain links TRBV7-8 with TRBJ1-5, with D perhaps matching TRBD1 (5 bases). Germline assignment: CDR1 SGHVS and CDR2 FQNEAQ. V lost 4 bases and J lost 6, with 10 bases in between. The CDR3 length is 13 residues. DNA of the CDR3: TGTGCCAGCAGCTCCAGGGTGACTCAGCCCCAGCATTTT. This gives the protein CASSSRVTQPQHF.

The V call is TRBV20-1, the J call TRBJ1-1; a possible D gene is TRBD1 (5 bases). The CDR3 totals 14 residues. Deletions cut 0 bases from V and 10 bases from J, with 18 bases between. Germline assignment: CDR1 DFQATT and CDR2 SNEGSKA (reference sequence). The CDR3 reads CSARDHSGGDSAFF. The CDR3 region has the DNA TGCAGTGCTAGAGATCATAGCGGAGGGGATTCAGCTTTCTTT.

The chain is built from TRBV14 and TRBJ2-7; no reliable D call. Trimming cost V 1 base and J 2 bases, with 6 bases left between them. Germline CDR1 is SGHDN and CDR2 is FVKESK. This CDR3 has 13 residues. CDR3 nucleotide sequence: TGTGCCAGCAGCCAAGGACCGACCTACGAGCAGTACTTC. This gives the protein CASSQGPTYEQYF.

The chain is built from TRBV6-6 and TRBJ2-6; no firm D call. CDR1 is MNHNY and CDR2 is SVGAGI in the germline V gene (reference sequence). The CDR3 consists of 15 residues. Trimming pared 5 bases from V and 2 bases from J, leaving 10 bases between. The CDR3 here is CASSNPVAGANVLTF. As DNA, the CDR3 is TGTGCCAGCAGTAACCCGGTCGCTGGGGCCAACGTCCTGACTTTC.

This clonotype was picked up a small number of times. The CDR3 loop reads CSATPTVNNSPLHF. The CDR3 nucleotides are TGCAGTGCTACCCCGACAGTTAATAATTCACCCCTCCACTTT. The rearrangement links TRBV20-1 to TRBJ1-6; a weak D match, TRBD1 (5 bases). Germline assignment: CDR1 DFQATT and CDR2 SNEGSKA (reference sequence). V shed 4 bases and J shed 5 bases, with 12 bases lying between them. This CDR3 spans 14 amino acids.

In this sample, this clonotype turned up a few times. The genes are TRBV29-1 and TRBJ1-1; no definite D call. Trimming took 7 bases from V and 2 from J, leaving 5 bases between them. This CDR3 contains 10 residues. Germline V gene sequence: CDR1 SQVTM, CDR2 ANQGSEA. CDR3 nucleotides: TGCAGCGGCCGTAACACTGAAGCTTTCTTT. It specifies CSGRNTEAFF.